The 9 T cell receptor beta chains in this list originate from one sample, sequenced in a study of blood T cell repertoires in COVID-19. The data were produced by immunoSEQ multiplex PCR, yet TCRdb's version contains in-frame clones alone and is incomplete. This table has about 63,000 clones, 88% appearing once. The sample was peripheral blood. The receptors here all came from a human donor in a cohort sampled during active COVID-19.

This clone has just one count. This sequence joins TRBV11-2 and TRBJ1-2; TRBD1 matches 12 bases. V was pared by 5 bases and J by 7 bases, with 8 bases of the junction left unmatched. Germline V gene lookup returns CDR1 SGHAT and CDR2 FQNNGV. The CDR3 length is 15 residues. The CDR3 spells CASSRDRGQWIGYTF. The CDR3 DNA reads TGTGCCAGCAGCAGGGACAGGGGGCAATGGATTGGCTACACCTTC.

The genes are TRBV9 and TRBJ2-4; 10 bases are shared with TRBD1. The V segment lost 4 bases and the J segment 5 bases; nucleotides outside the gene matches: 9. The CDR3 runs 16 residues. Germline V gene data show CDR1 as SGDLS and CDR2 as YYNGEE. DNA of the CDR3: TGTGCCAGCAGCCCTGCAACCGGGACAGGGGAAAACATTCAGTACTTC. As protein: CASSPATGTGENIQYF.

The CDR3 spells CASRQTANTEAFF. In DNA form, the CDR3 reads TGTGCCAGTAGGCAAACAGCGAACACTGAAGCTTTCTTT. This chain uses TRBV19 with TRBJ1-1; D remains ambiguous. Trimming left V 6 bases short and J 1 base short, with 9 bases between. This CDR3 region has 13 residues. Germline assignment: CDR1 LNHDA and CDR2 SQIVND (reference sequence).

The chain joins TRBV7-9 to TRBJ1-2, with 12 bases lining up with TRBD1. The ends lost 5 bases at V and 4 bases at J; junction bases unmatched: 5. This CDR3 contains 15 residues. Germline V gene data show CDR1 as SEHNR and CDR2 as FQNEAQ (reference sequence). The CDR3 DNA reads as TGTGCCAGCAGCGCGGGACAGGGGGCCGGCTATGGCTACACCTTC. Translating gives CASSAGQGAGYGYTF.

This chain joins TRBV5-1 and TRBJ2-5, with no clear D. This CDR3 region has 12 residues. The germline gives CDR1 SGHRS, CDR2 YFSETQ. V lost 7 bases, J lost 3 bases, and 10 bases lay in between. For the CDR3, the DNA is TGCGCCAGCCGCGGCCCTGAAGAGACCCAGTACTTC. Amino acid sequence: CASRGPEETQYF.

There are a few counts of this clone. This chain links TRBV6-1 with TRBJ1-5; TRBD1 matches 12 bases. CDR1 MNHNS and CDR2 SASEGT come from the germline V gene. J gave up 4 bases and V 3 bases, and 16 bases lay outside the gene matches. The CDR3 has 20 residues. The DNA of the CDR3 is TGTGCCAGCAGTGATAAAAGGGCCGGGACAGGGGGCACCCGTAATCAGCCCCAGCATTTT. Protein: CASSDKRAGTGGTRNQPQHF.

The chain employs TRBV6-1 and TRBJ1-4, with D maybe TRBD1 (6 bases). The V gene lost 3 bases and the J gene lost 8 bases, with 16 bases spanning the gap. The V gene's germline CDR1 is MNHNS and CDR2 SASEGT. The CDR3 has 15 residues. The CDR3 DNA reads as TGTGCCAGCAGTGATTCCCACAGGGTTACAGAAAAACTGTTTTTT. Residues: CASSDSHRVTEKLFF.

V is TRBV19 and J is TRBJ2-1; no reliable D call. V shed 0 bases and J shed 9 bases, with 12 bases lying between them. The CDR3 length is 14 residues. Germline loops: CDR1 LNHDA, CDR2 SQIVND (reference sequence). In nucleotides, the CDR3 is TGTGCCAGTAGTATAGATCTAGTCCGAGTTGAGCAGTTCTTC. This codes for CASSIDLVRVEQFF. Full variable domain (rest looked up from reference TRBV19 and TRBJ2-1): DGGITQSPKYLFRKEGQNVTLSCEQNLNHDAMYWYRQDPGQGLRLIYYSQIVNDFQKGDIAEGYSVSREKKESFPLTVTSAQKNPTAFYLCASSIDLVRVEQFFGPGTRLTVL.

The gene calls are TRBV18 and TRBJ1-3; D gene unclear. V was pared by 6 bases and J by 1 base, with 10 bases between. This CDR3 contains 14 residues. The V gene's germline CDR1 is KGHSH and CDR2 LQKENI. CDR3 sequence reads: CASSRVGSGNTIYF. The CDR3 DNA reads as TGTGCCAGCTCCCGGGTTGGGTCTGGAAACACCATATATTTT.